This T cell receptor beta chain was sequenced for a study of blood T cell repertoires in COVID-19. On the study more broadly: Collection of acute and convalescent COVID-19 samples took place in the United States, Italy and Spain. Sample material is recorded as cDNA or gDNA derived from T cells, B-cell-depleted T cells, or PBMCs.

Germline CDR1 and CDR2: MNHEY and SVGEGT. V lost 2 bases to trimming and J lost 3 bases, with 8 bases between them. This CDR3 comprises 13 residues. Methods used by the authors: Nucleated cell counts were estimated from reference gene primer amplification. The assay was immunoSEQ multiplex PCR, and TCRdb's table has in-frame clones only and misses some. The V and J calls and clone size come from that table; D and trimming were worked out from the DNA. The sample lists fewer than 200,000 clones, roughly 80% occurring once. Patients from Seattle were sampled longitudinally, starting during active infection.

The receptor was derived from a woman in her 70s with COVID-19, enrolled during active disease. The rearrangement uses TRBV6-2 or TRBV6-3 and TRBJ2-7, with D possibly matching TRBD2 (6 bases). The sample was peripheral blood. CDR3: CASSYLDYYEQYF. Written as DNA, the CDR3 is TGTGCCAGCAGTTACCTGGACTACTACGAGCAGTACTTC.